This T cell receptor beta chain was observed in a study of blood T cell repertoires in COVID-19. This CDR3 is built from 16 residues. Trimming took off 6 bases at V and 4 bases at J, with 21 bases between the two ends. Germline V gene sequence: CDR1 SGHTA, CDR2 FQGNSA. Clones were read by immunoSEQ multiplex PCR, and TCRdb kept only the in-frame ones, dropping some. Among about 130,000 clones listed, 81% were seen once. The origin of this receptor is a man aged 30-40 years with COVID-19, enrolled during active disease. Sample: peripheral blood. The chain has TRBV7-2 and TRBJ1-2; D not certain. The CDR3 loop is CASRIPKKEIPYGYTF. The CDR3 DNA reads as TGTGCCAGCAGAATCCCTAAAAAGGAGATTCCCTATGGCTACACCTTC.